The present entry profiles one TCR beta chain with its context. The sample is drawn from a study of blood T cell repertoires in COVID-19. About the study: Specimens from acute and convalescent COVID-19 originated in the United States, Italy and Spain. The cDNA or gDNA used as material had been derived from T cells, B-cell-depleted T cells, or PBMCs.

The germline CDR1 and CDR2 sequences are SGHAT and FQNNGV. V lost 4 bases to trimming and J lost 0 bases, with 2 bases between them. The CDR3 has 12 residues. Here immunoSEQ multiplex PCR was the method, and the copy in TCRdb shows in-frame clones only, minus some. The table has approximately 51,000 clones, roughly 84% seen once. The receptor comes from a man aged 50 or older with active COVID-19. J is TRBJ2-3 and V is TRBV11-2; D gene uncertain. Sequenced input: peripheral blood. The CDR3 DNA follows: TGTGCCAGCAGCTCGAGCACAGATACGCAGTATTTT. The encoded protein is CASSSSTDTQYF.